The clone carrying this T cell receptor (beta chain) was observed a few times. Its antigen is still unknown. This specimen belongs to a study of T cells in tumors after PD-1 blockade. Study results and caveats: Squamous carcinoma: roughly 48% of expanded exhausted clones novel, versus 29% of other expanded CD8+ clones. Approximately 41% of tumor TCR clonotypes were also found in blood.

Site-matched primary tumor biopsies were taken before and after PD-1 blockade. Generated by immunoSEQ multiplex PCR, the TCRdb table keeps only in-frame clones and is missing some. The table records about 12,000 clones, roughly 60% of them present only once. Sequences were derived from tumor tissue, sampled before anti-PD-1 treatment. The sequence came from a human donor with cutaneous squamous cell carcinoma.

CDR3 sequence (DNA): TGTGCCACCAGCAGACTAGCGGTGCATGGCTACAATGAGCAGTTCTTC. Translated: CATSRLAVHGYNEQFF. The V gene is TRBV15, the J gene TRBJ2-1, with 7 bases that match TRBD2. V dropped 2 bases and J dropped 3; count of bases not matched to a gene: 7. Germline V gives CDR1 LNHNV, CDR2 YYDKDF (reference sequence). The CDR3 has 16 amino acids.